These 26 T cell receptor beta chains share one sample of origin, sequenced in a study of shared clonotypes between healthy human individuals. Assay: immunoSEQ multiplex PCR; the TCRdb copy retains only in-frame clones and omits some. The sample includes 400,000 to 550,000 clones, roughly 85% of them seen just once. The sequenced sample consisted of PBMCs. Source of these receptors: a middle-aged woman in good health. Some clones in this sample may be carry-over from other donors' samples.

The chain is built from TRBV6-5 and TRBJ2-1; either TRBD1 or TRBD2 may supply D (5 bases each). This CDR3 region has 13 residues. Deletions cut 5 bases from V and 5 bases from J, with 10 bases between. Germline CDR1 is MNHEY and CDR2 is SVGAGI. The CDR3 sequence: CASSIQGDNEQFF. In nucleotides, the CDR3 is TGTGCCAGCAGTATTCAGGGAGACAATGAGCAGTTCTTC.

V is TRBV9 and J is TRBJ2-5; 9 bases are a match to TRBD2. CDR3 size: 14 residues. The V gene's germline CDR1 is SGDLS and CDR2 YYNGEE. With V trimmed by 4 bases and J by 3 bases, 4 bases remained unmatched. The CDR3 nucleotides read TGTGCCAGCAGCCCACCTAGCGGGAAAGAGACCCAGTACTTC. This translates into CASSPPSGKETQYF.

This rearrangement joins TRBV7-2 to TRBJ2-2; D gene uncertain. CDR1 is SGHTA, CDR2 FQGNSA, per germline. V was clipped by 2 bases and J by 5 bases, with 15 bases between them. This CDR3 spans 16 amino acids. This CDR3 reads CASSLTGSTETGELFF. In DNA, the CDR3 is TGTGCCAGCAGCTTAACGGGCAGTACGGAGACCGGGGAGCTGTTTTTT.

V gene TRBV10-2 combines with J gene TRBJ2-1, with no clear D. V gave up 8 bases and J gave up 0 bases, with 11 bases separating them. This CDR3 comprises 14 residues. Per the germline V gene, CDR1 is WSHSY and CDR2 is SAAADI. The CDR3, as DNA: TGCGCCAGCGGTCCTCGGATCTCCTACAATGAGCAGTTCTTC. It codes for CASGPRISYNEQFF.

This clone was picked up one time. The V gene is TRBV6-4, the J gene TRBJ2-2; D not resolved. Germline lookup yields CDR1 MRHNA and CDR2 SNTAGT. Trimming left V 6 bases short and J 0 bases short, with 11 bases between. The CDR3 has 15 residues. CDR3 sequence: CASRRNRSNTGELFF. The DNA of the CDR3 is TGTGCCAGCAGACGGAACCGTTCGAACACCGGGGAGCTGTTTTTT.

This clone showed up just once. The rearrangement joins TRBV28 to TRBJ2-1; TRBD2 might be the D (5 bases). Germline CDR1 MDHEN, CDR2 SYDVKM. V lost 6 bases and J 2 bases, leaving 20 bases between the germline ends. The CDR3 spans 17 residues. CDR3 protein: CASRRPLARRAYNEQFF. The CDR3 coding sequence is TGTGCCAGCAGACGGCCTTTAGCGAGAAGGGCCTACAATGAGCAGTTCTTC. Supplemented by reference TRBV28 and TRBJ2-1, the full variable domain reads DVKVTQSSRYLVKRTGEKVFLECVQDMDHENMFWYRQDPGLGLRLIYFSYDVKMKEKGDIPEGYSVSREKKERFSLILESASTNQTSMYLCASRRPLARRAYNEQFFGPGTRLTVL.

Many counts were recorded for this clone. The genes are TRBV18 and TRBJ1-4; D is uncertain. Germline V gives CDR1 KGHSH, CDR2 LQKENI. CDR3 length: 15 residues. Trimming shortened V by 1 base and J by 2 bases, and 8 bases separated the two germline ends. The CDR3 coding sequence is TGTGCCAGCTCACCACAGGGCTACACTAATGAAAAACTGTTTTTT. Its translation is CASSPQGYTNEKLFF.

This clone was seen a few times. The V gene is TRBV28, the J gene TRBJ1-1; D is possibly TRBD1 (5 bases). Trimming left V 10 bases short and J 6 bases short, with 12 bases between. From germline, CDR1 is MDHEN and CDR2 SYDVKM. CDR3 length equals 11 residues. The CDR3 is CATTFRAEAFF. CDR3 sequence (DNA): TGTGCCACCACGTTCAGGGCTGAAGCTTTCTTT.

The CDR3 reads CAWTTGGTDTQYF. CDR3 coding DNA: TGTGCCTGGACCACAGGGGGTACAGATACGCAGTATTTT. This chain links TRBV30 with TRBJ2-3, with 8 bases that match TRBD1. Germline values: CDR1 GTSNPN, CDR2 SVGIG (reference sequence). The CDR3 consists of 13 residues. Trimming at V came to 4 bases and at J to 3 bases, leaving 3 bases not matched to a gene. Complete variable domain (other parts from reference TRBV30 and TRBJ2-3): SQTIHQWPATLVQPVGSPLSLECTVEGTSNPNLYWYRQAAGRGLQLLFYSVGIGQISSEVPQNLSASRPQDRQFILSSKKLLLSDSGFYLCAWTTGGTDTQYFGPGTRLTVL.

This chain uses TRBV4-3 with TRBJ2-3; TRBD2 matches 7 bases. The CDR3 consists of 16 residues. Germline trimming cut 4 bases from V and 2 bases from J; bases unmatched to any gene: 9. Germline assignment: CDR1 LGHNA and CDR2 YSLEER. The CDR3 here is CASSLTLASDTDTQYF. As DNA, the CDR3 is TGCGCCAGCAGCCTGACACTAGCGAGCGACACAGATACGCAGTATTTT.

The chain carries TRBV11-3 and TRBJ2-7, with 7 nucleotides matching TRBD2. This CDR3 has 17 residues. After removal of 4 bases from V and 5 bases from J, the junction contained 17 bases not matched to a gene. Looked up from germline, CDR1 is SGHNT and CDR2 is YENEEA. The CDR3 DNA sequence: TGTGCCAGCAGCTCACGAGGTCGGGGAGGGCCGAATCACGAGCAGTACTTC. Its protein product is CASSSRGRGGPNHEQYF.

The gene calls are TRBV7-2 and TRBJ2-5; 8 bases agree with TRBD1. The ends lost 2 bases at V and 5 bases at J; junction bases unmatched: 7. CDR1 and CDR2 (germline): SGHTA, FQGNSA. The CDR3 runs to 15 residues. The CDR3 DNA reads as TGTGCCAGCAGCTTAAACCAGGGGGCTGGGGAGACCCAGTACTTC. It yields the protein CASSLNQGAGETQYF.

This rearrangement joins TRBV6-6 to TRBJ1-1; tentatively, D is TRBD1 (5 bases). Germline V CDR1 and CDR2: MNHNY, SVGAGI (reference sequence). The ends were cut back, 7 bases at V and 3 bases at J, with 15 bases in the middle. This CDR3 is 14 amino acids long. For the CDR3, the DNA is TGTGCCAGCAACCGGGACCCATTGTACACTGAAGCTTTCTTT. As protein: CASNRDPLYTEAFF.

The CDR3 DNA is TGTGCCAGCAGCTTGGTTAGCGGGAGTAACACCGGGGAGCTGTTTTTT. Translation: CASSLVSGSNTGELFF. J is TRBJ2-2 and V is TRBV11-1; 9 positions match TRBD2. V gave up 3 bases and J gave up 2 bases; unmatched junction bases: 4. From germline, CDR1 is SGHAT and CDR2 FQDESV (reference sequence). CDR3 length equals 16 residues.

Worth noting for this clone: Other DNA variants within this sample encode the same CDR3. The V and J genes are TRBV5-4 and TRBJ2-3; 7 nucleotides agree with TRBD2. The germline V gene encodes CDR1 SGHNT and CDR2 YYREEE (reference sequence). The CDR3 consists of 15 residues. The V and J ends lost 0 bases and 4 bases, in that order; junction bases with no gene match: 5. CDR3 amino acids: CASSLGGGRADTQYF. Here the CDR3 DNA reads TGTGCCAGCAGCTTGGGAGGCGGGAGAGCAGATACGCAGTATTTT.

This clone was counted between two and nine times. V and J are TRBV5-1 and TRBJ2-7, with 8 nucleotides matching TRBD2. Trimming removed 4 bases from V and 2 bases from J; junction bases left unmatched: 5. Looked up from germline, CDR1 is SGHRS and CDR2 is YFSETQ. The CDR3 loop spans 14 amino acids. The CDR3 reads CASSPGGSAYEQYF. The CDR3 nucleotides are TGCGCCAGCAGCCCGGGAGGGAGTGCCTACGAGCAGTACTTC. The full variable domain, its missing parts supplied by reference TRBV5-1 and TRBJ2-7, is KAGVTQTPRYLIKTRGQQVTLSCSPISGHRSVSWYQQTPGQGLQFLFEYFSETQRNKGNFPGRFSGRQFSNSRSEMNVSTLELGDSALYLCASSPGGSAYEQYFGPGTRLTVT.

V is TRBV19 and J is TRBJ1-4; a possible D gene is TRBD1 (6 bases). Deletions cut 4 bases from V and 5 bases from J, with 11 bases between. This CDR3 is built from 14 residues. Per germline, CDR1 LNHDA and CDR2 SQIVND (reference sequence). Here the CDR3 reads CASSTGQRNEKLFF. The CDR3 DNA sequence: TGTGCCAGTAGTACAGGACAGAGGAATGAAAAACTGTTTTTT.

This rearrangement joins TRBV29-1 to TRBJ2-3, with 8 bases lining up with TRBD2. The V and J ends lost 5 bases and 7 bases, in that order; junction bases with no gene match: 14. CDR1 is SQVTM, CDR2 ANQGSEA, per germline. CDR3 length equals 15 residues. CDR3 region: CSVYTDTGGVNTQYF. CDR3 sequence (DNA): TGCAGCGTTTACACCGACACGGGGGGGGTGAATACGCAGTATTTT.

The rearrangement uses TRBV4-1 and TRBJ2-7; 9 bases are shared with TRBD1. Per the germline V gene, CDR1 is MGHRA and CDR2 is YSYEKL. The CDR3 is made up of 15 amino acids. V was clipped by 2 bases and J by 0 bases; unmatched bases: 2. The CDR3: CASSQPGQGSYEQYF. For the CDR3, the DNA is TGCGCCAGCAGCCAACCGGGACAGGGCTCCTACGAGCAGTACTTC.

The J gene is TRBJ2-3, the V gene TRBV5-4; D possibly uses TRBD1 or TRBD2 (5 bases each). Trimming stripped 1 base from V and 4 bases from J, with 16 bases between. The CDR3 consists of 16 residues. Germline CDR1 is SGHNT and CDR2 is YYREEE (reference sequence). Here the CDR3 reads CASSLSEVRDPDTQYF. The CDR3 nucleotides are TGTGCCAGCAGCTTGAGCGAGGTCAGGGACCCAGATACGCAGTATTTT.

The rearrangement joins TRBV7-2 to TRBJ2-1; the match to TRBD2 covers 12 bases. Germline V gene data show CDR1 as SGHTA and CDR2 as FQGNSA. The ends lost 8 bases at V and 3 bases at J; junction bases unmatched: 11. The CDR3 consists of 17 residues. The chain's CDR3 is CASGPGALAGGYNEQFF. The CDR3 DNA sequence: TGTGCCAGCGGCCCGGGGGCACTAGCGGGAGGCTACAATGAGCAGTTCTTC.

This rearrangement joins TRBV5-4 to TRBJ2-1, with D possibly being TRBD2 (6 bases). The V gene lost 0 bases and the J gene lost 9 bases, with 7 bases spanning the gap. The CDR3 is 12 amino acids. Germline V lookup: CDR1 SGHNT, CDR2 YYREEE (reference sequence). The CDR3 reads CASSLAEGEQFF. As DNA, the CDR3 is TGTGCCAGCAGCTTGGCGGAGGGTGAGCAGTTCTTC.

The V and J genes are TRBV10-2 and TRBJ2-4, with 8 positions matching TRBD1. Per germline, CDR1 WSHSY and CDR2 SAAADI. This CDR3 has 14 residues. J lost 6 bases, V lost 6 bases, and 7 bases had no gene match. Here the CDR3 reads CASRKGQGANIQYF. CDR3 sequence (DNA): TGCGCCAGCAGAAAAGGACAGGGCGCAAACATTCAGTACTTC.

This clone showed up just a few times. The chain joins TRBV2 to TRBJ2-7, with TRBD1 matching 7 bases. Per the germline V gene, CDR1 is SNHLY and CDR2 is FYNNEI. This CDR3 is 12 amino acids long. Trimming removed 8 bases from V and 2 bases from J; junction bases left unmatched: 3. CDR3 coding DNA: TGTGCCAGCCAGGGGGTTACCTACGAGCAGTACTTC. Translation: CASQGVTYEQYF.

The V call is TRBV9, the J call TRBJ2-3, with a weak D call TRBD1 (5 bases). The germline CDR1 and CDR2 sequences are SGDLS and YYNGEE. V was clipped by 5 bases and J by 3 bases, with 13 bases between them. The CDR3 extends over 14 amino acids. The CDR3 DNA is TGTGCCAGCAGGATGGGCCAGGGAACAGATACGCAGTATTTT. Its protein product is CASRMGQGTDTQYF.

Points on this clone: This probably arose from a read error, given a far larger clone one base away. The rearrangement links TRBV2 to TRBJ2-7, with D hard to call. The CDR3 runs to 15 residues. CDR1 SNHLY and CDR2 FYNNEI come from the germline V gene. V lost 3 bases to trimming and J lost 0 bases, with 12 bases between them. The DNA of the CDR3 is TGTGCCAGCAGTGACAGTTCTACATTCTCCTACGAGCAGTACTTC. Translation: CASSDSSTFSYEQYF.